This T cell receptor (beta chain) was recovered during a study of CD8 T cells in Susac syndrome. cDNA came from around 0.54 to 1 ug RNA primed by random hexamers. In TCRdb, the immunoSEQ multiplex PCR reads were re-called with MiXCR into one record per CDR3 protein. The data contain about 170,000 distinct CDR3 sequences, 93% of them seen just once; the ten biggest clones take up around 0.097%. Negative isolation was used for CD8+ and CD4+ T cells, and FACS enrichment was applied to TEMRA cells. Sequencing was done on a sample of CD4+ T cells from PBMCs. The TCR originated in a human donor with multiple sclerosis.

Written as DNA, the CDR3 is TGTGCCAGCAGTTACGGGACAGGGGGCGCAGATACGCAGTATTTT. The encoded protein is CASSYGTGGADTQYF. This sequence joins TRBV6-5 and TRBJ2-3; TRBD1 matches at 12 bases. Trimming removed 2 bases from V and 4 bases from J; junction bases left unmatched: 1. Germline-derived CDR1 and CDR2 are MNHEY and SVGAGI. The CDR3 extends over 15 amino acids.